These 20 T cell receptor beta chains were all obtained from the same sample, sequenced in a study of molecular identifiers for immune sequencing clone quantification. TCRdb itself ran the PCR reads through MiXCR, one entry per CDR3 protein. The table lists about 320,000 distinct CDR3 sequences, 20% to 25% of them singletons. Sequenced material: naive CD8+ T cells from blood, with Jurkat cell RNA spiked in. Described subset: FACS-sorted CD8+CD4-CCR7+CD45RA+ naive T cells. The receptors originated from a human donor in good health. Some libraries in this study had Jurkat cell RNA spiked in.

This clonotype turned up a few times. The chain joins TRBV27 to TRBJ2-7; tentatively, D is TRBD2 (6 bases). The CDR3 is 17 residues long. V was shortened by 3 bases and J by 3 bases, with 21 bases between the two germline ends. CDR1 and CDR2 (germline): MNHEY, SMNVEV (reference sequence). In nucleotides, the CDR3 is TGTGCCAGCAGTTTGTACGGGAGAAGTTTGGAGGGCTACGAGCAGTACTTC. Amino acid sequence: CASSLYGRSLEGYEQYF.

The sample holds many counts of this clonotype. The CDR3 reads CASSESSGYSNQPQHF. In DNA form, the CDR3 reads TGTGCCAGCAGTGAATCGTCAGGATATAGCAATCAGCCCCAGCATTTT. The gene calls are TRBV2 and TRBJ1-5; D ambiguous. The V end lost 2 bases, the J end lost 0 bases, and 11 bases lay between the germline ends. The germline gives CDR1 SNHLY, CDR2 FYNNEI. This CDR3 contains 16 residues.

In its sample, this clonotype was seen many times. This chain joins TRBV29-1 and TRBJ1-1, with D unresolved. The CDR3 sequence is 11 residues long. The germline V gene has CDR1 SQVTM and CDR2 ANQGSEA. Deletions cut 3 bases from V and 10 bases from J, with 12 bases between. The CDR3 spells CSVDAGRGAFF. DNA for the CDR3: TGCAGCGTTGATGCAGGTCGGGGAGCTTTCTTT.

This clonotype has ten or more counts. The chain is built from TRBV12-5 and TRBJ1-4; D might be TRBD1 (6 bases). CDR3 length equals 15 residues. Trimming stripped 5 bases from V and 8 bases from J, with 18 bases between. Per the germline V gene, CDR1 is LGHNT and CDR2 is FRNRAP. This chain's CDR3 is CASGLWGRRLEKLFF. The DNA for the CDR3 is TGTGCTAGTGGTCTCTGGGGGCGCCGGCTCGAAAAACTGTTTTTT.

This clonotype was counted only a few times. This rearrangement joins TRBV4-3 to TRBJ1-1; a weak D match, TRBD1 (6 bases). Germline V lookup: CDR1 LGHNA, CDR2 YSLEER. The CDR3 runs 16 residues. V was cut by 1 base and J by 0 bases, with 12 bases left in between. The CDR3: CASSQAATGLNTEAFF. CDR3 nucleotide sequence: TGCGCCAGCAGCCAAGCCGCCACAGGGCTGAACACTGAAGCTTTCTTT.

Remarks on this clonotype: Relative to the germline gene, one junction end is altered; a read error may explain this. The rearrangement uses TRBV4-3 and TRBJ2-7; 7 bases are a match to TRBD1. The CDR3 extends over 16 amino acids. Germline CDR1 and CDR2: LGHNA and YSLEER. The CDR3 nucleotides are TGCGCCGGCAGACAAGACGTCCGGACAGGCTCCTACGAGCAGTACTTC. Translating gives CAGRQDVRTGSYEQYF.

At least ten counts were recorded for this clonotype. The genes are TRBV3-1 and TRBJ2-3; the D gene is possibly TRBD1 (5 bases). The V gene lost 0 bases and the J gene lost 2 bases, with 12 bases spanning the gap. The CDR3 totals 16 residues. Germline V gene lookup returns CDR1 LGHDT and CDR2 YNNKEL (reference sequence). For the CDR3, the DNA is TGTGCCAGCAGCCAAGAGGGCGGCAGGGCCACAGATACGCAGTATTTT. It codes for CASSQEGGRATDTQYF.

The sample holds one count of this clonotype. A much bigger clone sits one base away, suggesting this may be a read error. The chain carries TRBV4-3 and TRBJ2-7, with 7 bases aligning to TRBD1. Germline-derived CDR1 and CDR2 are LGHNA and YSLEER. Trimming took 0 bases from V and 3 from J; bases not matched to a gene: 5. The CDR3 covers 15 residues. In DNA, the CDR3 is TGCGCCAGCAGCCAAGATAGGGGGCTGGGCTACGAGCAGTACTTC. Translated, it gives CASSQDRGLGYEQYF.

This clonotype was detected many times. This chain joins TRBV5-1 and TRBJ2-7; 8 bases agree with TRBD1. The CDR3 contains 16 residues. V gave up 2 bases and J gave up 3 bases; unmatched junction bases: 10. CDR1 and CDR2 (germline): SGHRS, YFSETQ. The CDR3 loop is CASSLSSGGAIYEQYF. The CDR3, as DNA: TGCGCCAGCAGCTTATCGTCAGGGGGCGCGATCTACGAGCAGTACTTC.

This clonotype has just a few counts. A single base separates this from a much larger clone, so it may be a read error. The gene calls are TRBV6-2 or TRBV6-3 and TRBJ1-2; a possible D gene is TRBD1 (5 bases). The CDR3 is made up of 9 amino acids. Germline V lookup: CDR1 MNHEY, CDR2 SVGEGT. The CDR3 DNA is TGTGCCAGCGGGACCCGACTTCCCTTC. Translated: CASGTRLPF.

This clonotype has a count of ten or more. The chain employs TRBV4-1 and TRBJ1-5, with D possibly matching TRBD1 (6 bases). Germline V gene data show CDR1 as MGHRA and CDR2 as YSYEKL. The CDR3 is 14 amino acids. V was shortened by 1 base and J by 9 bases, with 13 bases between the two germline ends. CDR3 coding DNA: TGCGCCAGCAGCCAAGTCGGGGGCCCGGGGCCCCAGCATTTT. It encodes CASSQVGGPGPQHF.

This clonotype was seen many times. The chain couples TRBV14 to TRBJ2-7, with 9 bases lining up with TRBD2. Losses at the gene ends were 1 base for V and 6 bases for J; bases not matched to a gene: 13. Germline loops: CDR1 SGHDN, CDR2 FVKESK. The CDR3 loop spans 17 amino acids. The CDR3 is CASSQGRRLAEGGEQYF. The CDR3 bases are TGTGCCAGCAGCCAAGGAAGGCGACTAGCGGAGGGGGGCGAGCAGTACTTC.

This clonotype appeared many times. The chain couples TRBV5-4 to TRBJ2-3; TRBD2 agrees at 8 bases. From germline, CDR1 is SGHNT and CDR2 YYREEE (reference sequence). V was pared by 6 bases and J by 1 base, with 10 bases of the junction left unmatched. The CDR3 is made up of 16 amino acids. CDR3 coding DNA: TGTGCCAGCACCCTCGGGGAACTAGCGGGCACAGATACGCAGTATTTT. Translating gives CASTLGELAGTDTQYF. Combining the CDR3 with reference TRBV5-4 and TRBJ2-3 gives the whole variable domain ETGVTQSPTHLIKTRGQQVTLRCSSQSGHNTVSWYQQALGQGPQFIFQYYREEENGRGNFPPRFSGLQFPNYSSELNVNALELDDSALYLCASTLGELAGTDTQYFGPGTRLTVL.

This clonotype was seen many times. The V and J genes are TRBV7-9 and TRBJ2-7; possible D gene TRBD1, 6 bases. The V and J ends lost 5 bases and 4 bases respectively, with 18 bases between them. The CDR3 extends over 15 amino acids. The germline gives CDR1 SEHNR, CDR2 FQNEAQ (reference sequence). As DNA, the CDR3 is TGTGCCAGCAGCCCCCCGACGGGACACCAGTACGAGCAGTACTTC. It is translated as CASSPPTGHQYEQYF.

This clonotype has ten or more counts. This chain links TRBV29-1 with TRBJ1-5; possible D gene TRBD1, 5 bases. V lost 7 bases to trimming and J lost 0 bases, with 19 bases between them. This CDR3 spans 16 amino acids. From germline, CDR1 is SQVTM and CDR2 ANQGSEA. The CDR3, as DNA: TGCAGCGCCCCCCACGTGGGGCAGCTTAGCAATCAGCCCCAGCATTTT. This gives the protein CSAPHVGQLSNQPQHF.

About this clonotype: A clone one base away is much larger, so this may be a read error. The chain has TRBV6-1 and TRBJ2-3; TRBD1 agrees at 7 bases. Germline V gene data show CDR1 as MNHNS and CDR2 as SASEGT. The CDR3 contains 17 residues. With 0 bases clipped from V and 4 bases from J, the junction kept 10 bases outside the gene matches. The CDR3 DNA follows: TGTGCCAGCAGTGAAGCCGCAGGGGGTCAGGACTCAGATACGCAGTATTTT. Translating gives CASSEAAGGQDSDTQYF.

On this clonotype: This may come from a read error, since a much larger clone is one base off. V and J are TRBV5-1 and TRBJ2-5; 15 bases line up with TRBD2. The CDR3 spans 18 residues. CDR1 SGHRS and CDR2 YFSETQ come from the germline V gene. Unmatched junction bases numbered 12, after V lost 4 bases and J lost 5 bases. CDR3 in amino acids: CASSPGLAGGPVGETQYF. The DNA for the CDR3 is TGCGCCAGCAGCCCCGGACTAGCGGGGGGGCCGGTCGGGGAGACCCAGTACTTC.

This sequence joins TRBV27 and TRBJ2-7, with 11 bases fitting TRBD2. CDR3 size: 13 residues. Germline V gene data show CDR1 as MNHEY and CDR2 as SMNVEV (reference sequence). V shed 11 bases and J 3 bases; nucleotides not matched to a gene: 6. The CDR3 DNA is TGTGCCTGCAAAGGGACTAGCGGCTACGAGCAGTACTTC. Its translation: CACKGTSGYEQYF.

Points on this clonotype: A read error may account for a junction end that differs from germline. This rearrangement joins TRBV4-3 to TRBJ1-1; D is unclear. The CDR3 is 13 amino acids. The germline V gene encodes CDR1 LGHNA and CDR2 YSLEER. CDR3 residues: CASSQDASTEALF. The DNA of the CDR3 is TGCGCCAGCAGCCAAGATGCGAGCACTGAAGCTCTCTTT.

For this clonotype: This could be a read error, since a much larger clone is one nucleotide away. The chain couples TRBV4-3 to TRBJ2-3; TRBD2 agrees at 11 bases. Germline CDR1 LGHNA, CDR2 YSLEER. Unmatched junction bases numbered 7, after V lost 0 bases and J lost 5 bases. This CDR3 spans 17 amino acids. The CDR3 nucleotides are TGCGCCAGCAGCCAAGACCCGCTAGCGGGGGGCATAGATACGCAGTATTTT. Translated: CASSQDPLAGGIDTQYF.